These T cell receptor beta chains were read from a single sample in a study of T cell responses to AZD1222 COVID-19 vaccine. The data were produced by immunoSEQ multiplex PCR, yet TCRdb's version contains in-frame clones alone and is incomplete. The table includes some 130,000 clones, about 92% detected once. The sample was peripheral blood, taken on day 0 of AZD1222 vaccination. Every receptor here comes from an adult in good health. Each CDR3 is given with its conserved first and last residue. Fields, in order: V gene, J gene, clone size, D gene, CDR3 length, CDR3 DNA, CDR3 protein. D genes are given only for firm matches. The size field is filled for only some rows; it gives once, few, many or a size class.

TRBV2	TRBJ1-4	-	-	14	TGTGCCAGCAGTGACAACAGGGAGCTAGAAAAACTGTTTTTT	CASSDNRELEKLFF
TRBV30	TRBJ2-3	-	-	12	TGTGCCTGGTATTACTCCACAGATACGCAGTATTTT	CAWYYSTDTQYF
TRBV13	TRBJ2-7	few	-	12	TGTGCCAGCAGCTTAATAGGGAGCGAGCAGTACTTC	CASSLIGSEQYF
TRBV13	TRBJ2-5	-	-	14	TGTGCCAGCAGCTTAGCCAGCCCAGGAGAGACCCAGTACTTC	CASSLASPGETQYF
TRBV4-1	TRBJ1-2	-	TRBD1	14	TGCGCCAGCAGCGGCCCGGGACAGGGGTATGGCTACACCTTC	CASSGPGQGYGYTF
TRBV2	TRBJ1-4	-	-	13	TGTGCCAGCACGCTTGAGGCACTTGAAAAACTGTTTTTT	CASTLEALEKLFF
TRBV12-3/TRBV12-4	TRBJ1-1	once	-	13	TGTGCCAGCAGTTCCAGGGTGGGGACTGAAGCTTTCTTT	CASSSRVGTEAFF
TRBV3-1/TRBV3-2	TRBJ2-5	-	-	13	TGTGCCAGCAGCCAATTTACCGGAGAGACCCAGTACTTC	CASSQFTGETQYF
TRBV11-2	TRBJ1-1	-	-	16	TGTGCCAGCAGCTTAGTTGGGAAGGAATGGAACACTGAAGCTTTCTTT	CASSLVGKEWNTEAFF
TRBV19	TRBJ1-3	-	-	15	TGTGCCAGTAGGAGAACGGAAAGCTCTGGAAACACCATATATTTT	CASRRTESSGNTIYF
TRBV7-9	TRBJ1-2	-	TRBD1	16	TGTGCCAGCAGCTTAGGAGCGGGACAGGATAACTATGGCTACACCTTC	CASSLGAGQDNYGYTF
TRBV2	TRBJ2-2	-	TRBD1	15	TGTGCCATTCGACCCCGGGACAGGGGTACCGGGGAGCTGTTTTTT	CAIRPRDRGTGELFF
TRBV6-2/TRBV6-3	TRBJ2-4	-	-	15	TGTGCCAGCAGTTACAGGGGATTAACCAAAAACATTCAGTACTTC	CASSYRGLTKNIQYF
TRBV11-2	TRBJ2-3	-	TRBD2	18	TGTGCCAGCAGCTTAGGCCTCGGAGTAGCGGGGGGAACAGATACGCAGTATTTT	CASSLGLGVAGGTDTQYF
TRBV30	TRBJ1-5	-	-	13	TGTGCCTGGGGGGCCGCCAGGGACCAGCCCCAGCATTTT	CAWGAARDQPQHF
TRBV27	TRBJ2-2	-	-	12	TGTGCCAGCAGTTTCTACGGCGGGGAGCTGTTTTTT	CASSFYGGELFF